This TCR beta chain appears in the sequencing data of a study of PD-1 blockade in classical Hodgkin lymphoma. Study-level information: Patients had nivolumab dosed at 3 mg/kg, delivered intravenously every 2 weeks. Study-wide results and limits: Factors driving the repertoire differences, possibly disease activity or prior therapy, remain undefined. Individuals initiating nivolumab under 1 year after ASCT were excluded. Complete responders entered with baseline diversity on par with newly diagnosed patients, the results showed.

Turning to this clone: Its matching antigen is unknown.

Each of the patients experienced relapse following autologous stem cell transplantation, and their brentuximab vedotin exposure differed. Sequenced by immunoSEQ multiplex PCR; TCRdb stores in-frame clones only, minus some. The table has about 61,000 clones, 75% to 90% seen once. V gave up 7 bases and J gave up 3 bases, with 8 bases separating them. The CDR3 sequence is 12 residues long. From germline, CDR1 is SEHNR and CDR2 FQNEAQ (reference sequence). The TCR originated in a human donor with classical Hodgkin lymphoma. This specimen consisted of peripheral blood mononuclear cells (PBMCs), obtained at baseline. V is TRBV7-9 and J is TRBJ2-3, with D hard to call. The CDR3 sequence is CASKRVTDTQYF. CDR3 nucleotides: TGTGCCAGCAAACGGGTGACAGATACGCAGTATTTT.